The source of this TCR beta chain is a study of blood T cell repertoires in COVID-19 (TCRdb year 2020). In terms of the full investigation: Samples from collaborators originated in the United States, Italy and Spain and spanned both the acute and convalescent phases of COVID-19. The dataset comprised deeply sampled blood TCRbeta repertoires from subjects exposed to, actively infected with, or recovered from COVID-19. Where available, HLA class I and class II types were obtained from metadata supplied by the sample provider rather than from assay-based typing. Nearly every sample came with metadata listing a de-identified subject ID, COVID-19 status, age in years and sex. The prospective study material was composed of cDNA or gDNA derived from T cells, B-cell-depleted T cells, or PBMCs. Samples came from the ongoing ImmuneRACE study (first 160 participants) plus 1,254 subjects from 6 global collaborators. The repertoires were released in a freely available public database intended as a resource for research on the immune response to SARS-CoV-2. Overall study results and their limits: Clinical and demographic metadata were provided uncurated, with the amount varying by source and participant.

TCRbeta CDR3 regions were amplified from genomic DNA by means of the immunoSEQ Assay, a bias-controlled multiplex PCR. The authors' analysis ran thus. The number of nucleated cells in each sample was estimated by amplification of reference gene primers within the assay. To quantify the absolute abundance of each unique TCRbeta CDR3 rearrangement, sequence reads were collapsed and filtered. Productive Simpson clonality was computed per sample as the square root of Simpson's diversity index over productive rearrangements. Drawn from immuneACCESS, this table holds only the in-frame rearrangements with V and J called that TCRdb kept. Clones are partly lost; checked studies trace under half to an unresolved V gene and leave the rest unexplained. V and J calls and clone size are as listed in that table; D and trimming were resolved from the DNA. The sample data list some 120,000 clones, and approximately 84% of these were observed just once. 9% to 15% of the sample comes from the top ten.

Spanning cysteine to phenylalanine, the CDR3 consists of 14 amino acids. Kept here is only the CDR3 DNA, which spans 42 bases and is read in frame from base 1. Per the germline V gene (reference sequence), LNHDA is the CDR1 and SQIVND is the CDR2. Between the V and J ends, shortened by 7 bases and 4 bases respectively, the junction contains 16 bases. Comments on this clone: Its antigen remains unidentified. Per-nucleotide qualities are absent, and no much larger clonotype sits a single base away.

Whole blood was collected in K2EDTA tubes by collaborating institutions according to the institutions' own protocols. For TCRbeta analysis, collaborators shipped samples in one of three forms: frozen whole blood, isolated PBMCs, or DNA extracted from either of those sample types. This chain is built from TRBV19 and TRBJ1-2; TRBD1 could be the D gene, as 5 bases match. This clonotype was obtained from a woman in her fifties or sixties with acute or convalescent COVID-19. Source material: peripheral blood. The DNA is TGTGCCAGTAACTCGGAGCAGCAGGGCTATGGCTACACCTTC. This encodes CASNSEQQGYGYTF.